This T cell receptor beta chain appears in the sequencing data of a study of T-cell memory formation after mild COVID-19. Study-wide findings and caveats: Mostly located in CM and EM were contracting CD4+ clones, with contracting CD8+ clones located in EMRA. The pre-infection memory compartment contained some responding clones, suggesting cross-reactive memory joined.

TCRdb redid the calling of the 5' RACE reads with MiXCR, one entry per CDR3 protein. In the table there are around 100,000 distinct CDR3 sequences, roughly 20% of which are singletons. CDR1 is DFQATT and CDR2 is SNEGSKA in the germline V gene (reference sequence). Between the trimmed V and J ends, which lost 3 bases and 0 bases, there was a span of 18 bases. The CDR3 contains 16 residues. In regard to this clonotype: No antigen is known for it.

The sample comprised PBMCs or a T cell subset sorted from them (not recorded which). The receptor comes from a man between 18 and 29 years old who had mild COVID-19 (a few samples of this study predate the infection). Cell type and time point are not known. The chain has TRBV20-1 and TRBJ2-7, with D perhaps matching TRBD1 (5 bases). This CDR3 reads CSASRAWTLTSYEQYF. The CDR3 DNA sequence: TGCAGTGCTAGCAGGGCCTGGACACTTACCTCCTACGAGCAGTACTTC.